Below, 20 T cell receptor beta chains from the same sample are listed, as sequenced in a study of response to subunit inactivated influenza vaccine. TCRdb re-analysed the RT-PCR reads in MiXCR, keeping a single row per CDR3 protein. The sample has about 540,000 distinct CDR3 sequences; under 25% are singletons. This sample was also put to use in a study of T cells expressing NK-cell markers. Turning to that study: 5'RACE template switching with UMIs generated TCR beta cDNA.

The material sequenced was CD4+ T cells sorted from PBMCs, taken roughly 12 days after vaccination. All receptors come from a man aged 45-60 years who received an inactivated influenza vaccine.

The rearrangement links TRBV3-1 to TRBJ1-5, with D maybe TRBD1 (5 bases). V lost 3 bases to trimming and J lost 5 bases, with 11 bases between them. The germline gives CDR1 LGHDT, CDR2 YNNKEL (reference sequence). CDR3 length equals 14 residues. CDR3 protein: CASSQNRIYQPQHF. CDR3 DNA: TGTGCCAGCAGCCAGAACAGGATCTATCAGCCCCAGCATTTT.

This rearrangement joins TRBV6-5 to TRBJ1-1; D remains ambiguous. Germline V gene data show CDR1 as MNHEY and CDR2 as SVGAGI. Between the trimmed V and J ends, which lost 2 bases and 1 base, there was a span of 8 bases. There are 14 residues in the CDR3. Written as DNA, the CDR3 is TGTGCCAGCAGTTACCAGGAACCGAACACTGAAGCTTTCTTT. Its protein is CASSYQEPNTEAFF.

This clonotype showed up just a few times. The genes are TRBV7-3 and TRBJ2-3; maybe TRBD2 (5 bases). Trimming took off 5 bases at V and 6 bases at J, with 12 bases between the two ends. The CDR3 has 13 residues. Germline CDR1 reads SGHTA; CDR2 reads FQGTGA. CDR3 nucleotides: TGTGCCAGCAGCACCTCCGGAGGCGATACGCAGTATTTT. It yields the protein CASSTSGGDTQYF.

This chain links TRBV7-9 with TRBJ2-1; no definite D call. The CDR3 covers 14 residues. Germline-derived CDR1 and CDR2 are SEHNR and FQNEAQ (reference sequence). V was trimmed by 4 bases and J by 4 bases, leaving 11 bases between them. In DNA form, the CDR3 reads TGTGCCAGCAGCTCCACCAAAGGATACAATGAGCAGTTCTTC. This sequence encodes CASSSTKGYNEQFF.

There are a few counts of this clonotype. This chain connects TRBV7-2 to TRBJ2-7; D gene uncertain. Germline CDR1 is SGHTA and CDR2 is FQGNSA. V lost 1 base to trimming and J lost 3 bases, with 10 bases between them. The CDR3 spans 14 residues. This CDR3 reads CASSLGRLNYEQYF. The CDR3 DNA sequence: TGTGCCAGCAGCTTAGGGCGATTAAACTACGAGCAGTACTTC.

This clonotype was recorded a few times. The rearrangement joins TRBV12-3 or TRBV12-4 to TRBJ2-5; 11 bases are shared with TRBD1. With V trimmed by 6 bases and J by 7 bases, 7 bases remained unmatched. The CDR3 is 14 residues long. CDR3 residues: CASSQPGQGVTQYF. CDR3 DNA: TGTGCCAGCAGCCAACCGGGACAGGGGGTGACCCAGTACTTC.

Turning to this clonotype: An end of the junction does not agree with germline; a read error may underlie this. The J gene is TRBJ2-1, the V gene TRBV6-5, with TRBD2 as a possible D gene (6 bases). Germline V gene sequence: CDR1 MNHEY, CDR2 SVGAGI. The CDR3 has 13 amino acids. The CDR3 reads CASSYSMAGKVVF. CDR3 DNA: TGTGCCAGCAGTTACTCGATGGCGGGAAAGGTGGTTTTC.

The gene calls are TRBV2 and TRBJ2-3; D tentatively reads TRBD1 or TRBD2 (5 bases each). Between the trimmed V and J ends, which lost 7 bases and 3 bases, there was a span of 17 bases. The CDR3 extends over 15 amino acids. Germline V gives CDR1 SNHLY, CDR2 FYNNEI. The CDR3 sequence: CASTLGRRRTDTQYF. The CDR3 bases are TGTGCCAGCACTCTGGGACGGAGGAGGACAGATACGCAGTATTTT.

This rearrangement joins TRBV6-1 to TRBJ2-1; 8 positions agree with TRBD1. Germline loops: CDR1 MNHNS, CDR2 SASEGT. Trimming took 2 bases from V and 0 from J; bases not matched to a gene: 3. This CDR3 contains 16 residues. CDR3 nucleotide sequence: TGTGCCAGCAGTGAAAGGACAGGGAGCTCCTACAATGAGCAGTTCTTC. Amino acids: CASSERTGSSYNEQFF.

The chain recombines TRBV7-8 with TRBJ2-7; TRBD2 aligns across 9 bases. There are 13 residues in the CDR3. In germline, CDR1 is SGHVS, CDR2 FQNEAQ. J was trimmed by 10 bases and V by 5 bases; bases with no gene match: 9. This chain's CDR3 is CASSRIGTSRQYF. CDR3 nucleotides: TGTGCCAGCAGCAGGATAGGGACTAGCCGTCAGTACTTC. Together with reference TRBV7-8 and TRBJ2-7, the CDR3 gives the full variable domain: GAGVSQSPRYKVAKRGQDVALRCDPISGHVSLFWYQQALGQGPEFLTYFQNEAQLDKSGLPSDRFFAERPEGSVSTLKIQRTQQEDSAVYLCASSRIGTSRQYFGPGTRLTVT.

This clonotype was counted only a few times. This sequence joins TRBV27 and TRBJ2-3; D is uncertain. Trimming took off 2 bases at V and 0 bases at J, with 12 bases between the two ends. CDR1 is MNHEY and CDR2 is SMNVEV in the germline V gene (reference sequence). The CDR3 is made up of 16 amino acids. The CDR3 protein is CASSLIGFSSTDTQYF. The CDR3, as DNA: TGTGCCAGCAGTTTAATCGGTTTTTCTAGCACAGATACGCAGTATTTT.

The V and J genes are TRBV18 and TRBJ2-7; TRBD1 matches at 7 bases. CDR3 size: 14 residues. The germline V gene encodes CDR1 KGHSH and CDR2 LQKENI. With 0 bases clipped from V and 3 bases from J, the junction kept 2 bases outside the gene matches. The CDR3 loop reads CASSPPGQRYEQYF. The DNA for the CDR3 is TGTGCCAGCTCACCACCGGGACAGCGCTACGAGCAGTACTTC.

The V call is TRBV20-1, the J call TRBJ1-2; D is ambiguous. CDR1 and CDR2 from the germline V gene are DFQATT and SNEGSKA (reference sequence). The CDR3 is 11 amino acids. V was clipped by 3 bases and J by 5 bases, with 7 bases between them. The CDR3 region has the DNA TGCAGTGCTAGGATACGGTATGGCTACACCTTC. Translated: CSARIRYGYTF.

V is TRBV6-2 or TRBV6-3 and J is TRBJ2-1; D gene ambiguous. Germline CDR1 and CDR2: MNHEY and SVGEGT. This CDR3 comprises 13 residues. The V end was cut by 6 bases, the J end by 12 bases, with 18 bases between. The CDR3 here is CASRKDGLGGQFF. CDR3 bases: TGTGCCAGCAGAAAGGACGGCCTCGGTGGGCAGTTCTTC.

The J gene is TRBJ2-3, the V gene TRBV20-1; 7 positions match TRBD2. The CDR3 is 14 residues long. Trimming at V came to 3 bases and at J to 2 bases, leaving 5 bases not matched to a gene. Per the germline V gene, CDR1 is DFQATT and CDR2 is SNEGSKA (reference sequence). Here the CDR3 reads CSAREGLHTDTQYF. CDR3 bases: TGCAGTGCTAGGGAGGGACTACACACAGATACGCAGTATTTT.

This rearrangement joins TRBV7-3 to TRBJ2-3; TRBD2 agrees at 8 bases. The V gene end was trimmed by 5 bases and the J gene end by 4 bases; junction bases not matched to a gene: 5. The germline CDR1 and CDR2 sequences are SGHTA and FQGTGA. The CDR3 has 14 residues. CDR3 protein: CASSPSSGADTQYF. CDR3 nucleotide sequence: TGTGCCAGCAGCCCCAGTAGCGGGGCAGATACGCAGTATTTT.

This clonotype came up a few times. The chain employs TRBV4-3 and TRBJ1-2; possible D gene TRBD1, 6 bases. The CDR3 covers 14 residues. V dropped 2 bases and J dropped 4 bases, with 11 bases sitting between them. The germline V gene has CDR1 LGHNA and CDR2 YSLEER. The CDR3 region is CASSQNREIYGYTF. CDR3 sequence (DNA): TGCGCCAGCAGCCAAAACAGGGAAATCTATGGCTACACCTTC.

The chain employs TRBV20-1 and TRBJ2-5; TRBD1 matches 7 bases. V shed 3 bases, J shed 4 bases, and the junction held 5 bases outside the gene matches. CDR1 is DFQATT and CDR2 is SNEGSKA in the germline V gene (reference sequence). The CDR3 spans 13 residues. CDR3 bases: TGCAGTGCTAGGATGACAGGGAGAGAGACCCAGTACTTC. Its translation: CSARMTGRETQYF.

This chain joins TRBV29-1 and TRBJ2-5, with D possibly matching TRBD2 (5 bases). This CDR3 contains 16 residues. CDR1 is SQVTM and CDR2 is ANQGSEA in the germline V gene. V dropped 4 bases and J dropped 7 bases, with 25 bases sitting between them. The CDR3 sequence is CSVGALARASIGTQYF. The CDR3 DNA follows: TGCAGCGTTGGGGCTCTGGCTCGGGCTAGCATTGGGACCCAGTACTTC.

There are a few counts of this clonotype. The CDR3 spells CASSYGQGPLSGNTIYF. The CDR3 nucleotides are TGTGCCAGCAGTTACGGCCAGGGACCCCTCTCTGGAAACACCATATATTTT. The V gene is TRBV6-5, the J gene TRBJ1-3; a weak D match, TRBD1 (5 bases). Between the trimmed V and J ends, which lost 2 bases and 0 bases, there was a span of 14 bases. The length of the CDR3 is 17 residues. Germline CDR1 MNHEY, CDR2 SVGAGI.